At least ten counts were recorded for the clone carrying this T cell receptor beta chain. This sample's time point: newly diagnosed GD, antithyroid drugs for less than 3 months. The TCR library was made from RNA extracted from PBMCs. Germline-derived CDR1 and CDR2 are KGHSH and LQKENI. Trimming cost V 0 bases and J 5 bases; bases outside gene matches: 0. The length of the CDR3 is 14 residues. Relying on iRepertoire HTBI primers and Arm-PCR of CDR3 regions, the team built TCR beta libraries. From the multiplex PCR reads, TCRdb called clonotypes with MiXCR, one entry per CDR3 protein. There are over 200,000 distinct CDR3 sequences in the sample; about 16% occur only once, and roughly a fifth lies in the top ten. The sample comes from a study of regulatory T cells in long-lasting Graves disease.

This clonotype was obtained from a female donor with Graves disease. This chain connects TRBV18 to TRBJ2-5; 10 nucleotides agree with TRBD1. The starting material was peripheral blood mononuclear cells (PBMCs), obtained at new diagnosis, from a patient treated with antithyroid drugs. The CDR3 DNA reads TGTGCCAGCTCACCACCGGGACAGGGGGAGACCCAGTACTTC. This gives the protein CASSPPGQGETQYF.